This T cell receptor beta chain originates from a study of shared clonotypes between healthy human individuals. In the study overall: CD8 memory received one plate per donor, CD8 naive two, CD4 memory three and CD4 naive three. The study's findings and limits: Limited genetic and exposure-history diversity came from having few donors. Rarefaction curves obtained for sorted subsets showed sequencing incomplete despite large depth.

Regarding this clone: Its matching antigen is unknown.

For every subset, genomic DNA was evenly distributed across several immunoSEQ plates. The repertoire was sequenced with immunoSEQ multiplex PCR; TCRdb's copy has only in-frame clones and lacks some. The sample shows almost 700,000 clones, about 91% of them seen only once. CD8 cells regarded as naive lacked CD45RO, were positively chosen for CCR7, and omitted terminally differentiated effector memory CD45RA+ cells. This CDR3 spans 19 amino acids. V was pared by 0 bases and J by 6 bases, with 16 bases of the junction left unmatched. CDR1 and CDR2 from the germline V gene are ENHRY and SYGVKD. The clonotype comes from a man aged 30 to 45 in good health. The specimen was naive CD8+ T cells sorted from blood. V and J are TRBV10-3 and TRBJ1-5, with 8 bases matching TRBD1. CDR3 region: CAISESRVLGTGVVQPQHF. CDR3 DNA sequence: TGTGCCATCAGTGAGTCAAGGGTCCTGGGGACAGGCGTTGTTCAGCCCCAGCATTTT.